These 28 T cell receptor beta chains share one sample of origin, sequenced in a study of T cell clonality in common variable immunodeficiency. Some clones are missing from TCRdb's copy, which holds only in-frame ones; the method was immunoSEQ multiplex PCR. The sample has about 28,000 clones, none seen only once. The source material was peripheral blood mononuclear cells. The receptors were gathered from a person between 18 and 69 years old in good health.

With respect to this clone: The CDR3 extends 3 residues past the end of the read, so its final part is completed from the germline J gene. This chain uses TRBV2 with TRBJ1-5; D uncertain. The CDR3 runs 14 residues. CDR1 is SNHLY and CDR2 is FYNNEI in the germline V gene. The V and J ends lost 0 bases and 5 bases respectively, with 8 bases between them. This chain's CDR3 is CASSEAALYQPQHF. The CDR3 DNA, read in part, is TGTGCCAGCAGTGAAGCGGCATTGTATCAGCCC.

In its sample, this clone was seen many times. The CDR3 end lies 3 residues beyond the end of the read and is filled in from the germline J gene. This chain connects TRBV30 to TRBJ1-5; D is unclear. The V gene lost 0 bases and the J gene lost 1 base, with 10 bases spanning the gap. CDR3 length: 15 amino acids. CDR1 is GTSNPN, CDR2 SVGIG, per germline (reference sequence). CDR3 loop: CAWSVRVSSNQPQHF. The DNA read from the CDR3 is TGTGCCTGGAGTGTGAGGGTCTCAAGCAATCAGCCC.

This clone was seen repeatedly, ten times or more. CDR3 amino acids: CAISESSTGSNQPQHF. The CDR3 DNA, read in part, is TGTGCCATCAGTGAGTCCTCGACAGGTTCCAATCAGCCC. The V and J genes are TRBV10-3 and TRBJ1-5; the D gene is possibly TRBD1 (6 bases). The read falls 3 residues short of the CDR3 end, and the missing part is taken from the germline J gene. Looked up from germline, CDR1 is ENHRY and CDR2 is SYGVKD. CDR3 size: 16 residues. V dropped 0 bases and J dropped 3 bases, with 12 bases sitting between them.

This clone has ten or more counts. With the read ending 3 residues before the CDR3 end, the germline J gene is used to fill in that end. The chain couples TRBV11-3 to TRBJ2-3; D ambiguous. The CDR3 contains 12 residues. Trimming took 5 bases from V and 6 from J, leaving 9 bases between them. Germline CDR1 and CDR2: SGHNT and YENEEA. The CDR3 DNA, read in part, is TGTGCCAGCAGCCCCAGGTTGGATACG. Protein product: CASSPRLDT. The CDR3 in full is CASSPRLDTQYF.

This clone was observed at least ten times. The missing CDR3 end, 3 residues past where the read stops, is filled in from the germline J gene. This sequence joins TRBV19 and TRBJ2-5; the D gene is possibly TRBD1 (6 bases). CDR3 length: 13 amino acids. Per the germline V gene, CDR1 is LNHDA and CDR2 is SQIVND (reference sequence). The V end lost 5 bases, the J end lost 5 bases, and 12 bases lay between the germline ends. Partial CDR3 DNA: TGTGCCAGTAGTTTGGGACATTCGGAGACC. Protein product: CASSLGHSET. In full, the CDR3 reads CASSLGHSETQYF.

This clone was picked up many times. The read comes to an end 3 residues before the CDR3 does, leaving the germline J gene to fill in the end. V usage is TRBV6-2 or TRBV6-3 and J usage is TRBJ2-7; D is unclear. The germline V gene has CDR1 MNHEY and CDR2 SVGEGT. V was clipped by 5 bases and J by 6 bases, with 14 bases between them. The CDR3 runs 13 residues. The CDR3 loop reads CASSRNPEVEQYF. The covered CDR3 bases are TGTGCCAGCAGTCGTAATCCCGAGGTCGAG.

This clone appeared many times. Sequencing ends 3 residues short of the CDR3 end; the germline J gene provides the rest. The chain links TRBV2 to TRBJ2-7; 10 bases match TRBD1. CDR1 SNHLY and CDR2 FYNNEI come from the germline V gene. The CDR3 contains 13 residues. Trimming took 11 bases from V and 2 from J; bases not matched to a gene: 6. The DNA read from the CDR3 is TGTGCCCGGGAGGGACAGGGGACCTACGAG. Its protein product is CAREGQGTYE. The whole CDR3 region reads CAREGQGTYEQYF.

This clone has ten or more counts. The read ends 3 residues shy of where the CDR3 ends; the end is completed using the germline J gene. The J gene is TRBJ2-2, the V gene TRBV29-1, with TRBD1 as a possible D gene (5 bases). Trimming shortened V by 5 bases and J by 6 bases, and 22 bases separated the two germline ends. CDR1 and CDR2 from the germline V gene are SQVTM and ANQGSEA. This CDR3 comprises 16 residues. The part of the CDR3 DNA that was read is TGCAGCGTTTCGGCCGACAGCACTCCCAACGCCGGGGAG. This sequence encodes CSVSADSTPNAGE. The entire CDR3 protein reads CSVSADSTPNAGELFF.

The sample holds many counts of this clone. CDR3 sequence: CASSLSRGGRLGPQHF. CDR3 DNA (partial): TGTGCCAGCAGTTTATCAAGGGGAGGAAGGTTGGGACCC. This rearrangement joins TRBV28 to TRBJ1-5, with TRBD1 as a possible D gene (5 bases). The read is 3 residues too short to cover the CDR3 end, so that end is filled in from the germline J gene. This CDR3 spans 16 amino acids. Germline V gives CDR1 MDHEN, CDR2 SYDVKM.

There are many counts of this clone. Sequencing ends 3 residues short of the CDR3 end; the germline J gene provides the rest. The rearrangement links TRBV7-3 to TRBJ2-3, with D possibly being TRBD1 (5 bases). This CDR3 contains 14 residues. Germline CDR1 reads SGHTA; CDR2 reads FQGTGA. V was cut by 7 bases and J by 1 base, with 12 bases left in between. The sequenced part of the CDR3 DNA is TGTGCCAGCACCTCAGGGTGGGGCACAGATACG. Protein sequence: CASTSGWGTDT. The CDR3, in full, reads CASTSGWGTDTQYF.

The sample holds many counts of this clone. The CDR3 extends 3 residues past the end of the read, so its final part is completed from the germline J gene. The chain couples TRBV2 to TRBJ2-3, with TRBD2 matching 7 bases. V lost 3 bases and J lost 3; bases outside the gene matches: 15. The CDR3 runs to 18 residues. Germline CDR1 and CDR2: SNHLY and FYNNEI. The sequenced part of the CDR3 DNA is TGTGCCAGCAGTGATAAAAGGGGATGGGCGCGGGGGACAGATACG. This sequence encodes CASSDKRGWARGTDT. The entire CDR3 protein is CASSDKRGWARGTDTQYF.

This clone was found many times. Coverage ceases 3 residues before the CDR3 finishes, and the germline J gene fills in the end. The J gene is TRBJ1-2, the V gene TRBV28, with no clear D. Trimming took off 5 bases at V and 4 bases at J, with 11 bases between the two ends. Germline V gives CDR1 MDHEN, CDR2 SYDVKM. This CDR3 is built from 13 residues. The sequenced CDR3 bases are TGTGCCAGCAGTGACGACATCGGCTATGGC. It codes for CASSDDIGYG. The whole CDR3 protein reads CASSDDIGYGYTF.

At least ten counts were recorded for this clone. The CDR3 DNA, read in part, is TGTGCCAGCAGTATAACAGGGAGGGGAGATACG. It is translated as CASSITGRGDT. The whole CDR3 reads CASSITGRGDTQYF. V usage is TRBV12-3 or TRBV12-4 and J usage is TRBJ2-3, with D possibly TRBD2 on 7 matching bases. The sequence runs out 3 residues before the end of the CDR3; the remainder is reconstructed from the germline J gene. The CDR3 totals 14 residues. Trimming cost V 5 bases and J 5 bases, with 14 bases left between them.

A note on this clone: The DNA ends 3 residues before the CDR3 does, and the rest of the CDR3 is filled in from the germline J gene. This chain connects TRBV7-2 to TRBJ2-4; TRBD1 matches 9 bases. The germline V gene has CDR1 SGHTA and CDR2 FQGNSA. CDR3 size: 15 residues. The CDR3 is CASSLAGTGLYGQYF. The part of the CDR3 DNA that was read is TGTGCCAGCAGCTTAGCGGGGACAGGGCTCTATGGT.

Incomplete CDR3 DNA: TGTGCCAGTCTCTCTCAAGCCTCTGGAAACACC. Its protein product is CASLSQASGNT. The complete CDR3 reads CASLSQASGNTIYF. This chain joins TRBV19 and TRBJ1-3; D remains ambiguous. Sequencing ends 3 residues short of the CDR3 end; the germline J gene provides the rest. The CDR3 is 14 amino acids. The V end lost 8 bases, the J end lost 0 bases, and 11 bases lay between the germline ends. Germline values: CDR1 LNHDA, CDR2 SQIVND (reference sequence).

This clone was observed at least ten times. Read sequence stops 3 residues before the CDR3 end, and the germline J gene provides the missing end. This chain uses TRBV5-5 with TRBJ2-7, with D maybe TRBD2 (5 bases). CDR1 and CDR2 from the germline V gene are SGHKS and YYEKEE (reference sequence). CDR3 length: 15 amino acids. V lost 0 bases and J lost 6, with 16 bases in between. CDR3 DNA (partial): TGTGCCAGCAGCTTGGCCAGTGGACTCCTGGGCGAG. Translation gives CASSLASGLLGE. The CDR3 in full is CASSLASGLLGEQYF.

Comment on this clone: The read ends 3 residues before the CDR3 terminus; that terminus is restored from the germline J gene. The rearrangement links TRBV2 to TRBJ2-5, with D uncertain. Trimming pared 6 bases from V and 5 bases from J, leaving 10 bases between. Germline CDR1 SNHLY, CDR2 FYNNEI. The CDR3 is made up of 12 amino acids. CDR3 bases read: TGTGCCAGCAGACAAGAGGTGGAGACC. Protein sequence: CASRQEVET. The CDR3 reads in full as CASRQEVETQYF. The full variable domain, in which reference TRBV2 and TRBJ2-5 provide the parts outside the CDR3, is EPEVTQTPSHQVTQMGQEVILRCVPISNHLYFYWYRQILGQKVEFLVSFYNNEISEKSEIFDDQFSVERPDGSNFTLKIRSTKLEDSAMYFCASRQEVETQYFGPGTRLLVL.

There are many counts of this clone. Other DNA sequences in this sample translate to the same CDR3. CDR3 DNA (partial): TGCAGTGCCATACAGGGGGCGAACACTGAA. It specifies CSAIQGANTE. The complete CDR3 reads CSAIQGANTEAFF. The V call is TRBV20-1, the J call TRBJ1-1; 9 bases agree with TRBD1. The CDR3 extends 3 residues past the end of the read, so its final part is completed from the germline J gene. Germline V gives CDR1 DFQATT, CDR2 SNEGSKA (reference sequence). This CDR3 has 13 residues. The J segment lost 1 base and the V segment lost 6 bases, leaving 3 bases of the junction unmatched.

Concerning this clone: Sequencing ends 3 residues short of the CDR3 end; the germline J gene provides the rest. The chain couples TRBV5-1 to TRBJ2-5; 8 bases are a match to TRBD1. V was clipped by 0 bases and J by 5 bases; unmatched bases: 6. Germline CDR1 SGHRS, CDR2 YFSETQ. The CDR3 extends over 15 amino acids. CDR3 in amino acids: CASSLEAGGQETQYF. CDR3 DNA (partial): TGCGCCAGCAGCTTGGAGGCAGGGGGCCAGGAGACC.

This clone was counted ten times or more. The read terminates 3 residues ahead of where the CDR3 ends, so the germline J gene completes it. The J gene is TRBJ2-3, the V gene TRBV7-3, with TRBD2 identical over 10 bases. Germline V lookup: CDR1 SGHTA, CDR2 FQGTGA. The CDR3 runs 16 residues. Germline trimming cut 3 bases from V and 3 bases from J; bases unmatched to any gene: 6. CDR3 DNA, as far as it was read: TGTGCCAGCAGCTTTCTGAGCGGGGGGGTAACAGATACG. It translates to CASSFLSGGVTDT. The full CDR3 is CASSFLSGGVTDTQYF.

This clone was seen ten or more times. The read gets to within 3 residues of the CDR3 end, and the germline J gene fills in the rest. This chain links TRBV28 with TRBJ2-3; 10 bases align to TRBD1. CDR3 length: 13 residues. Germline V CDR1 and CDR2: MDHEN, SYDVKM. V shed 7 bases and J 5 bases; nucleotides not matched to a gene: 3. CDR3 amino acids: CASMGQGRDTQYF. The part of the CDR3 DNA that was read is TGTGCCAGCATGGGACAGGGGAGAGATACG.

This clone was observed many times. The CDR3 extends 3 residues past the end of the read, so its final part is completed from the germline J gene. V gene TRBV4-1 combines with J gene TRBJ1-4; D gene uncertain. Germline loops: CDR1 MGHRA, CDR2 YSYEKL. V shed 0 bases and J shed 0 bases, with 8 bases lying between them. This CDR3 contains 16 residues. Incomplete CDR3 DNA: TGCGCCAGCAGCCAAGAATCCGGGGCAACTAATGAAAAA. Its translation: CASSQESGATNEK. The full CDR3 sequence reads CASSQESGATNEKLFF.

This clone was observed many times. The sequenced CDR3 bases are TGCAGTGCTAGCTACAGGGGTGAGACC. Its translation: CSASYRGET. In full, the CDR3 is CSASYRGETQYF. The chain is built from TRBV20-1 and TRBJ2-5; TRBD1 matches at 7 bases. The read ends 3 residues before the CDR3 terminus; that terminus is restored from the germline J gene. J lost 5 bases, V lost 3 bases, and 3 bases had no gene match. The CDR3 runs to 12 residues. The V gene's germline CDR1 is DFQATT and CDR2 SNEGSKA (reference sequence).

This clone was seen many times. The read halts 3 residues ahead of the CDR3 end, with the missing end drawn from the germline J gene. The V and J genes are TRBV20-1 and TRBJ2-1; D uncertain. Between the trimmed V and J ends, which lost 1 base and 7 bases, there was a span of 2 bases. The CDR3 is 10 amino acids. Germline V gene lookup returns CDR1 DFQATT and CDR2 SNEGSKA (reference sequence). This CDR3 is CSARVNEQFF. The part of the CDR3 DNA that was read is TGCAGTGCTAGAGTAAATGAG.

Remarks on this clone: The read ends 3 residues shy of where the CDR3 ends; the end is completed using the germline J gene. The rearrangement uses TRBV7-2 and TRBJ2-2; TRBD1 matches 8 bases. V shed 5 bases, J shed 5 bases, and the junction held 7 bases outside the gene matches. CDR3 length: 15 amino acids. Germline loops: CDR1 SGHTA, CDR2 FQGNSA. Partial CDR3 DNA: TGTGCCAGCAGCGGAACAACAGGGGGGACCGGGGAG. Its protein is CASSGTTGGTGE. The entire CDR3 sequence reads CASSGTTGGTGELFF. Drawing the rest from reference TRBV7-2 and TRBJ2-2, the complete variable domain is GAGVSQSPSNKVTEKGKDVELRCDPISGHTALYWYRQSLGQGLEFLIYFQGNSAPDKSGLPSDRFSAERTGGSVSTLTIQRTQQEDSAVYLCASSGTTGGTGELFFGEGSRLTVL.

Ten or more counts support this clone. Sequencing ends 3 residues short of the CDR3 end; the germline J gene provides the rest. The genes are TRBV7-3 and TRBJ2-2; D is perhaps TRBD1 (5 bases). CDR1 is SGHTA and CDR2 is FQGTGA in the germline V gene. The CDR3 totals 15 residues. With 0 bases removed from V and 5 bases from J, the gap between germline ends came to 10 bases. CDR3 bases read: TGTGCCAGCAGCTTAACAGGGGCGCCGACCGGGGAG. Translated, it gives CASSLTGAPTGE. The complete CDR3 sequence is CASSLTGAPTGELFF. Looking up the rest from reference TRBV7-3 and TRBJ2-2 gives the full variable domain: GAGVSQTPSNKVTEKGKYVELRCDPISGHTALYWYRQSLGQGPEFLIYFQGTGAADDSGLPNDRFFAVRPEGSVSTLKIQRTERGDSAVYLCASSLTGAPTGELFFGEGSRLTVL.

This clone occurred many times. The missing CDR3 end, 3 residues past where the read stops, is filled in from the germline J gene. The gene calls are TRBV19 and TRBJ1-2, with D possibly matching TRBD1 (5 bases). Looked up from germline, CDR1 is LNHDA and CDR2 is SQIVND (reference sequence). V lost 6 bases and J 3 bases, leaving 14 bases between the germline ends. The CDR3 has 14 residues. The sequenced part of the CDR3 DNA is TGTGCCAGTAGGAGGGGAACCCAAGACTATGGC. Translating gives CASRRGTQDYG. The full CDR3 is CASRRGTQDYGYTF.

In regard to this clone: The observed sequence ends 3 residues before the CDR3 terminus, with the missing tail filled in from the germline J gene. The gene calls are TRBV29-1 and TRBJ2-3; TRBD2 matches at 9 bases. V dropped 3 bases and J dropped 4; count of bases not matched to a gene: 8. Germline CDR1 is SQVTM and CDR2 is ANQGSEA. The CDR3 runs 15 residues. The DNA read from the CDR3 is TGCAGCGTTGAGGTGGCGGGGGGGCCTCCAGATACG. It encodes CSVEVAGGPPDT. The entire CDR3 is CSVEVAGGPPDTQYF.